These 16 T cell receptor beta chains were all obtained from the same sample, sequenced in a study of shared clonotypes between healthy human individuals. TCRdb's copy holds only in-frame clones and misses some; the assay was immunoSEQ multiplex PCR. The repertoire has over 400,000 clones, 90% to 96% of them found once; the top ten carry about 0.064%. The specimen sequenced was naive CD4+ T cells sorted from blood. Specified subset: CD45RA+ positively selected. The receptors originated from a woman aged 25 to 39 in good health.

This rearrangement joins TRBV28 to TRBJ1-1; 12 positions match TRBD1. Germline CDR1 MDHEN, CDR2 SYDVKM. The CDR3 loop spans 14 amino acids. The ends lost 5 bases at V and 10 bases at J; junction bases unmatched: 8. The CDR3 DNA reads TGTGCCAGCAGTAAACCCCGGGACAGGGGGCCAGCTTTCTTT. As protein: CASSKPRDRGPAFF. Using reference TRBV28 and TRBJ1-1 for the parts outside the CDR3, the full variable domain is DVKVTQSSRYLVKRTGEKVFLECVQDMDHENMFWYRQDPGLGLRLIYFSYDVKMKEKGDIPEGYSVSREKKERFSLILESASTNQTSMYLCASSKPRDRGPAFFGQGTRLTVV.

The V and J genes are TRBV6-1 and TRBJ1-4; D is possibly TRBD1 (5 bases). Looked up from germline, CDR1 is MNHNS and CDR2 is SASEGT. The V gene lost 6 bases and the J gene lost 0 bases, with 11 bases spanning the gap. CDR3 length: 15 amino acids. CDR3 nucleotides: TGTGCCAGCAGGGGACGAGAAGCAACTAATGAAAAACTGTTTTTT. Its translation is CASRGREATNEKLFF.

J is TRBJ1-1 and V is TRBV13; D unresolved. The CDR3 loop spans 16 amino acids. Between the trimmed V and J ends, which lost 0 bases and 5 bases, there was a span of 16 bases. CDR1 PRHDT and CDR2 FYEKMQ come from the germline V gene (reference sequence). The CDR3 bases are TGTGCCAGCAGCTTAGGCGGAGGGTTTTCTAGGACTGAAGCTTTCTTT. Translation gives CASSLGGGFSRTEAFF.

The chain links TRBV7-2 to TRBJ1-4, with TRBD1 matching 9 bases. There are 15 residues in the CDR3. Germline loops: CDR1 SGHTA, CDR2 FQGNSA. Trimming removed 5 bases from V and 7 bases from J; junction bases left unmatched: 8. The CDR3 coding sequence is TGTGCCAGCAGCCAACCGGGACAGGGTTCTGAAAAACTGTTTTTT. It codes for CASSQPGQGSEKLFF.

The chain is built from TRBV10-3 and TRBJ2-7, with D perhaps being TRBD1 or TRBD2 (5 bases each). This CDR3 is built from 16 residues. Per the germline V gene, CDR1 is ENHRY and CDR2 is SYGVKD. Trimming stripped 0 bases from V and 0 bases from J, with 12 bases between. The DNA of the CDR3 is TGTGCCATCAGTGAGTCCTTAGGGGACGCCTCCTACGAGCAGTACTTC. Amino acids: CAISESLGDASYEQYF.

V gene TRBV27 combines with J gene TRBJ2-7; unclear D gene. V lost 3 bases, J lost 5 bases, and 14 bases lay in between. Germline V gene data show CDR1 as MNHEY and CDR2 as SMNVEV (reference sequence). This CDR3 is built from 14 residues. The DNA of the CDR3 is TGTGCCAGCAGTTTTCGGCTATGGACCCACGAGCAGTACTTC. Translating it yields CASSFRLWTHEQYF.

The V gene is TRBV7-8, the J gene TRBJ2-5, with TRBD2 identical over 10 bases. Per germline, CDR1 SGHVS and CDR2 FQNEAQ. The CDR3 contains 18 residues. The ends lost 2 bases at V and 5 bases at J; junction bases unmatched: 14. The CDR3 protein is CASSLIASGSGSWETQYF. CDR3 in DNA: TGTGCCAGCAGCTTAATAGCTAGCGGGAGTGGGAGTTGGGAGACCCAGTACTTC.

The chain recombines TRBV28 with TRBJ2-1, with TRBD2 matching 10 bases. Unmatched junction bases numbered 9, after V lost 4 bases and J lost 6 bases. The V gene's germline CDR1 is MDHEN and CDR2 SYDVKM. The CDR3 contains 16 residues. The CDR3: CASSSLGLAEGNEQFF. The CDR3 bases are TGTGCCAGCAGTTCCTTAGGACTAGCGGAGGGCAATGAGCAGTTCTTC.

The chain carries TRBV7-2 and TRBJ2-2; 7 bases line up with TRBD2. This CDR3 has 14 residues. J gave up 6 bases and V 5 bases, and 6 bases lay outside the gene matches. The germline CDR1 and CDR2 sequences are SGHTA and FQGNSA. The CDR3: CASSLRLAPGELFF. The DNA of the CDR3 is TGTGCCAGCAGCCTAAGACTAGCCCCCGGGGAGCTGTTTTTT. The variable domain in full, completed from reference TRBV7-2 and TRBJ2-2, reads GAGVSQSPSNKVTEKGKDVELRCDPISGHTALYWYRQSLGQGLEFLIYFQGNSAPDKSGLPSDRFSAERTGGSVSTLTIQRTQQEDSAVYLCASSLRLAPGELFFGEGSRLTVL.

The chain joins TRBV6-6 to TRBJ2-3; 10 nucleotides match TRBD2. Germline V lookup: CDR1 MNHNY, CDR2 SVGAGI (reference sequence). The length of the CDR3 is 15 residues. Germline trimming cut 5 bases from V and 2 bases from J; bases unmatched to any gene: 4. The CDR3 here is CASSLAGVDTDTQYF. DNA for the CDR3: TGTGCCAGCAGTCTAGCGGGAGTGGACACAGATACGCAGTATTTT.

This clone was seen only once. In DNA, the CDR3 is TGCGCCAGCAGCTTGAGACTGCTCCAACAAGAGACCCAGTACTTC. Protein product: CASSLRLLQQETQYF. The genes are TRBV5-1 and TRBJ2-5; D ambiguous. Looked up from germline, CDR1 is SGHRS and CDR2 is YFSETQ. The CDR3 is 15 amino acids. Trimming took 1 base from V and 2 from J, leaving 12 bases between them.

The rearrangement links TRBV7-9 to TRBJ1-2, with D maybe TRBD1 (5 bases). The CDR3 spans 13 residues. Germline V gene lookup returns CDR1 SEHNR and CDR2 FQNEAQ (reference sequence). Trimming left V 4 bases short and J 0 bases short, with 6 bases between. This chain's CDR3 is CASSSDTNYGYTF. The CDR3 DNA reads TGTGCCAGCAGCTCGGACACTAACTATGGCTACACCTTC.

V usage is TRBV5-1 and J usage is TRBJ2-3; 9 nucleotides line up with TRBD2. Germline loops: CDR1 SGHRS, CDR2 YFSETQ. V shed 1 base, J shed 0 bases, and the junction held 9 bases outside the gene matches. The CDR3 totals 18 residues. The CDR3 reads CASSLRAGGLPSTDTQYF. In DNA form, the CDR3 reads TGCGCCAGCAGCTTGAGGGCGGGAGGGCTCCCCAGCACAGATACGCAGTATTTT.

This chain joins TRBV7-2 and TRBJ1-1; TRBD1 is a possible D gene (6 bases). The V and J ends lost 2 bases and 4 bases respectively, with 11 bases between them. This CDR3 has 14 residues. Germline lookup yields CDR1 SGHTA and CDR2 FQGNSA. The chain's CDR3 is CASSLMRGGTEAFF. DNA for the CDR3: TGTGCCAGCAGCTTAATGAGAGGGGGCACTGAAGCTTTCTTT.

A word on this clone: Relative to the germline gene, one junction end is altered; a read error may explain this. CDR3 DNA sequence: TGTGCCAGCAGCCTAGGGGACAGGGGAAAGGGAGAGACCCAGTACTTC. Protein: CASSLGDRGKGETQYF. This chain joins TRBV13 and TRBJ2-5; 10 bases match TRBD1. The CDR3 runs to 16 residues. In germline, CDR1 is PRHDT, CDR2 FYEKMQ (reference sequence).

The chain is built from TRBV11-3 and TRBJ2-1; 11 nucleotides agree with TRBD1. The V gene's germline CDR1 is SGHNT and CDR2 YENEEA. V lost 3 bases and J lost 6; bases outside the gene matches: 1. The CDR3 contains 14 residues. As DNA, the CDR3 is TGTGCCAGCAGCTTGGGACAGGGGGTCAATGAGCAGTTCTTC. The encoded protein is CASSLGQGVNEQFF.